The entry below gives a single T cell receptor beta chain sequence along with its context. Its cognate antigen is unknown. With V trimmed by 4 bases and J by 3 bases, 7 bases remained unmatched. Looked up from germline, CDR1 is SGHRS and CDR2 is YFSETQ. The CDR3 totals 16 residues. Clones were read by immunoSEQ multiplex PCR, and TCRdb kept only the in-frame ones, dropping some. Here the sample spans fewer than 150,000 clones, 88% being singletons. The data were obtained in a study of cytomegalovirus exposure and HLA in healthy donors. Study observations and caveats: Some public TCRs appeared in many individuals, while most sequences were rare. The tendency of first-cohort TCR clusters to co-occur in the roughly 130 validation repertoires was the finding of a later analysis. Reported performance of the classifier showed diagnosis of cytomegalovirus status with high specificity and sensitivity. The listing of approximately 160 TCR beta chains classed them as cytomegalovirus-associated.

V and J are TRBV5-1 and TRBJ2-2; 9 positions match TRBD1. This receptor was obtained from a man aged 25-45 years in good health and CMV-seronegative. The sample was PBMCs. CDR3 protein: CASSPAGQGHTGELFF. The CDR3 DNA sequence: TGCGCCAGCAGCCCCGCGGGACAGGGACACACCGGGGAGCTGTTTTTT.